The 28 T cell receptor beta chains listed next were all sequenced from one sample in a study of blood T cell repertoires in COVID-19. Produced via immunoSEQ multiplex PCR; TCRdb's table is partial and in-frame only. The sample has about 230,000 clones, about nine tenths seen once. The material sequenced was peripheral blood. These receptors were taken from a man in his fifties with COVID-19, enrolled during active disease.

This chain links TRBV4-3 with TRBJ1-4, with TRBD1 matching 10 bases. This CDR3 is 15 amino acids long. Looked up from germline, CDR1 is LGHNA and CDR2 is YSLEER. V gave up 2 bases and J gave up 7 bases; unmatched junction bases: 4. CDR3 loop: CASSQRTGGFEKLFF. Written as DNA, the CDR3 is TGCGCCAGCAGCCAACGGACAGGGGGGTTTGAAAAACTGTTTTTT.

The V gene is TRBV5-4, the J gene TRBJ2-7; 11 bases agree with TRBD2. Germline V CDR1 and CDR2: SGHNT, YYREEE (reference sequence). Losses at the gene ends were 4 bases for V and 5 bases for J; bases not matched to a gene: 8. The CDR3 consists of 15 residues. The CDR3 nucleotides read TGTGCCAGCAGCCTTGGGCTAGCGGGGGGAAACGAGCAGTACTTC. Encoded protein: CASSLGLAGGNEQYF.

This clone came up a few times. CDR3 sequence: CASSSASGRSYNEQFF. The CDR3 nucleotides are TGTGCCAGCAGCTCCGCTAGCGGGAGATCCTACAATGAGCAGTTCTTC. The chain uses TRBV11-3 and TRBJ2-1; the match to TRBD2 covers 10 bases. This CDR3 is built from 16 residues. Unmatched junction bases numbered 4, after V lost 4 bases and J lost 1 base. Per the germline V gene, CDR1 is SGHNT and CDR2 is YENEEA. The full variable domain, in which reference TRBV11-3 and TRBJ2-1 provide the parts outside the CDR3, is EAGVVQSPRYKIIEKKQPVAFWCNPISGHNTLYWYLQNLGQGPELLIRYENEEAVDDSQLPKDRFSAERLKGVDSTLKIQPAELGDSAVYLCASSSASGRSYNEQFFGPGTRLTVL.

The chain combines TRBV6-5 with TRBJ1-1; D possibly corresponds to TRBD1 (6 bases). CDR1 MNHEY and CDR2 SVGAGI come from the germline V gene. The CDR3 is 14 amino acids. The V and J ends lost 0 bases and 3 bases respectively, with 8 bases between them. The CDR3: CASSYSKGDTEAFF. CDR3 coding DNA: TGTGCCAGCAGTTACTCGAAGGGGGACACTGAAGCTTTCTTT.

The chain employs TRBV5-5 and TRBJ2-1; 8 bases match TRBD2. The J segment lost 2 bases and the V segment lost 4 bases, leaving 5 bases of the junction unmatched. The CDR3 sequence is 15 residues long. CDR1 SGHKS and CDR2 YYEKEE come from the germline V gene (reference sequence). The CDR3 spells CASSPRGGTYNEQFF. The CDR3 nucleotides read TGTGCCAGCAGCCCCCGGGGGGGTACCTACAATGAGCAGTTCTTC.

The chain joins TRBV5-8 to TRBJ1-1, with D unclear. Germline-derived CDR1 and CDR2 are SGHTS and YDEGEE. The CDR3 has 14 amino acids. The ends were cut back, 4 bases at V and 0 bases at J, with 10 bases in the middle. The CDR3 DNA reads TGTGCCAGCAGCGTCTACCCACTGAACACTGAAGCTTTCTTT. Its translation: CASSVYPLNTEAFF. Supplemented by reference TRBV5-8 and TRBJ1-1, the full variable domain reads EAGVTQSPTHLIKTRGQQATLRCSPISGHTSVYWYQQALGLGLQFLLWYDEGEERNRGNFPPRFSGRQFPNYSSELNVNALELEDSALYLCASSVYPLNTEAFFGQGTRLTVV.

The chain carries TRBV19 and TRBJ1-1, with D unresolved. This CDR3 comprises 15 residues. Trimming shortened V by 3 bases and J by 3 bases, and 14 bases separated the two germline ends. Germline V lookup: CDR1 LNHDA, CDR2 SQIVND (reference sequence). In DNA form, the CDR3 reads TGTGCCAGTAGTATGCTCCGGGATACGGACACTGAAGCTTTCTTT. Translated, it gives CASSMLRDTDTEAFF.

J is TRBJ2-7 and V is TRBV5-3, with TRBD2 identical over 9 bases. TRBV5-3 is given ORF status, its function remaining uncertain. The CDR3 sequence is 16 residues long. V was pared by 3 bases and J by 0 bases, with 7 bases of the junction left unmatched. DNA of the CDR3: TGTGCCAGAAGCTGGCGGCGGGAGGGGTGCTCCTACGAGCAGTACTTC. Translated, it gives CARSWRREGCSYEQYF.

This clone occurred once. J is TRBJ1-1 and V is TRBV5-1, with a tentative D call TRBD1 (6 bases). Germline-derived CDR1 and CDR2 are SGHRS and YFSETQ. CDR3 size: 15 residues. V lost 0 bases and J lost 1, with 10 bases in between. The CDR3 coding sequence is TGCGCCAGCAGCTTGGTGGGCAGGGGGAACACTGAAGCTTTCTTT. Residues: CASSLVGRGNTEAFF.

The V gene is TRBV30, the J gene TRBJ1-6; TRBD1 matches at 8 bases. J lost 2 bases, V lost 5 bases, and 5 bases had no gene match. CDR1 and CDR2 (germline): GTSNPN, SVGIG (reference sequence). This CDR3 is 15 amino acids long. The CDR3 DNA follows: TGTGCCTGGGGACAGGGTCACACCTATAATTCACCCCTCCACTTT. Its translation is CAWGQGHTYNSPLHF.

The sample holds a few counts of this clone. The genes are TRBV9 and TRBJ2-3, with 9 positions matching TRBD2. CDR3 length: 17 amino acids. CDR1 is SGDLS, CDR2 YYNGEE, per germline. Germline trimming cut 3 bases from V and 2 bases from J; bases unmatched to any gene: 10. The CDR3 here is CASSAKIAGEPTDTQYF. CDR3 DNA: TGTGCCAGCAGCGCTAAGATAGCGGGGGAGCCCACAGATACGCAGTATTTT.

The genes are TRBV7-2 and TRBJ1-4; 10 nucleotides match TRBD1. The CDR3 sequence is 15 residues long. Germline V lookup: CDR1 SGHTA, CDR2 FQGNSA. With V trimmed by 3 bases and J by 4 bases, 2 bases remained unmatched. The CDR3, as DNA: TGTGCCAGCAGCTTGTGGACAGGGGGTAATGAAAAACTGTTTTTT. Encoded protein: CASSLWTGGNEKLFF.

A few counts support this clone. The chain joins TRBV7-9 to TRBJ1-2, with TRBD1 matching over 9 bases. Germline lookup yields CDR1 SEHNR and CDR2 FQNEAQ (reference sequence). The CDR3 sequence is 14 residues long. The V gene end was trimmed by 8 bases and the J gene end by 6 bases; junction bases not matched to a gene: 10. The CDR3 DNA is TGTGCCAGCGCTTACGGCGGACAGGGGCATGGCTACACCTTC. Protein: CASAYGGQGHGYTF.

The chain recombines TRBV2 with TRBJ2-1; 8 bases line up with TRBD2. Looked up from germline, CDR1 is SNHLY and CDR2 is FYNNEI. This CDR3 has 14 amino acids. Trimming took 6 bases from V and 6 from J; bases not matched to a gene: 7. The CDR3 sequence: CASRTGLGPNEQFF. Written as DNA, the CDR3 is TGTGCCAGCAGAACGGGACTAGGGCCCAATGAGCAGTTCTTC.

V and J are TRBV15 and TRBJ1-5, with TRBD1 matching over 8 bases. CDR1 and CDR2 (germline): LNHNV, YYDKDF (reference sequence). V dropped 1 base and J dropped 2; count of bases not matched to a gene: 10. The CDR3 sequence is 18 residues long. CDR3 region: CATSRVSDRVIGNQPQHF. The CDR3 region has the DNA TGTGCCACCAGCAGAGTCTCGGACAGGGTGATTGGCAATCAGCCCCAGCATTTT.

The CDR3 here is CASRYGWSNSPLHF. DNA for the CDR3: TGTGCCAGCAGATACGGCTGGAGTAATTCACCCCTCCACTTT. The rearrangement links TRBV27 to TRBJ1-6; D is unresolved. The germline gives CDR1 MNHEY, CDR2 SMNVEV (reference sequence). CDR3 size: 14 residues. V was pared by 6 bases and J by 6 bases, with 12 bases between.

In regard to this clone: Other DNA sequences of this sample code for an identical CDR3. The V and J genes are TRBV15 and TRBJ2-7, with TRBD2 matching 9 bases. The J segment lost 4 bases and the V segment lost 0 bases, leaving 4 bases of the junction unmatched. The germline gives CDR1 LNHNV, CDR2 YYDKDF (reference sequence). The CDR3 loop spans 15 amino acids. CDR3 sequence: CATSRDLAGGYEQYF. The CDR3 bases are TGTGCCACCAGCAGAGATCTGGCGGGAGGGTACGAGCAGTACTTC.

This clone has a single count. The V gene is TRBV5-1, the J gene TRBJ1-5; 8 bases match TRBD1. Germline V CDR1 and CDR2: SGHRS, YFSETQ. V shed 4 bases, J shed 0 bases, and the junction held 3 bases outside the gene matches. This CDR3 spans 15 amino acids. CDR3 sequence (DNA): TGCGCCAGCAGCCCGGGACAGGTTAGCAATCAGCCCCAGCATTTT. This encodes CASSPGQVSNQPQHF. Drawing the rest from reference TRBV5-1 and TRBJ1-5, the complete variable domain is KAGVTQTPRYLIKTRGQQVTLSCSPISGHRSVSWYQQTPGQGLQFLFEYFSETQRNKGNFPGRFSGRQFSNSRSEMNVSTLELGDSALYLCASSPGQVSNQPQHFGDGTRLSIL.

The CDR3 DNA sequence: TGTGCCAGCAGCCAAGCTGAGACCCAGTACTTC. Its translation: CASSQAETQYF. J is TRBJ2-5 and V is TRBV14; D is unresolved. The CDR3 runs 11 residues. Deletions cut 1 base from V and 5 bases from J, with 2 bases between. Germline assignment: CDR1 SGHDN and CDR2 FVKESK.

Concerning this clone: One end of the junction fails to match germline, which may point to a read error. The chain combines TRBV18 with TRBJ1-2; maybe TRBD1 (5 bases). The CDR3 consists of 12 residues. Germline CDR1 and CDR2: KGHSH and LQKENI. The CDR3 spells CASSPPQGRDLF. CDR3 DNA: TGTGCCAGCTCACCACCGCAGGGTCGTGATCTCTTC.

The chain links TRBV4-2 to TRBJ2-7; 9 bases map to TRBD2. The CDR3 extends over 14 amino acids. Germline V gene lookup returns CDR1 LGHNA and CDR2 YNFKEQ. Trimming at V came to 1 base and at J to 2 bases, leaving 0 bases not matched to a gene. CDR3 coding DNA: TGTGCCAGCAGCCAAGCTAGCGGGGCCTACGAGCAGTACTTC. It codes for CASSQASGAYEQYF.

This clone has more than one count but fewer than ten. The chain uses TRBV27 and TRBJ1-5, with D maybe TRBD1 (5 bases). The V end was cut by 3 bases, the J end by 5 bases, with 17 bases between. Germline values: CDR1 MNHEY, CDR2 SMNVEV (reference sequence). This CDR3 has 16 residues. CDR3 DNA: TGTGCCAGCAGTTTGCCCCCGAGTCAGGGTGATCAGCCCCAGCATTTT. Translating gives CASSLPPSQGDQPQHF.

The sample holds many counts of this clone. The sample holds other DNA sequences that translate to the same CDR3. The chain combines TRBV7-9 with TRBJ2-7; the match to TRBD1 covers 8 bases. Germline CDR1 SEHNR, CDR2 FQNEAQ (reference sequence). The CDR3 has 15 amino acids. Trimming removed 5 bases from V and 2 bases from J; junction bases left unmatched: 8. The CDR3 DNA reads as TGTGCCAGCAGCCCCGGGACAGGCCGAACCTACGAGCAGTACTTC. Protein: CASSPGTGRTYEQYF.

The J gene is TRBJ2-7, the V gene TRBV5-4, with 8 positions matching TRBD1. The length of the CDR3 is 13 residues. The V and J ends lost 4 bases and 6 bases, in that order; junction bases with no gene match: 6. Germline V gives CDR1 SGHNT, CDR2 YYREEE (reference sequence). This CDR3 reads CASSPGQGSEQYF. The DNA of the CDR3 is TGTGCCAGCAGCCCCGGACAGGGTTCCGAGCAGTACTTC.

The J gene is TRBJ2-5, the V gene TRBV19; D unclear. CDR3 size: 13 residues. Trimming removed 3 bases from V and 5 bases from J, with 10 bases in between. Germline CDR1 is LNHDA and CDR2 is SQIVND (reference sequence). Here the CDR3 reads CASSIPGSETQYF. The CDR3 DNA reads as TGTGCCAGTAGTATCCCAGGAAGCGAGACCCAGTACTTC.

The CDR3 region is CAISGGHGTDTQYF. CDR3 DNA sequence: TGTGCCATCAGTGGGGGCCACGGCACAGATACGCAGTATTTT. This chain joins TRBV10-3 and TRBJ2-3, with TRBD1 as a possible D gene (5 bases). The CDR3 contains 14 residues. Looked up from germline, CDR1 is ENHRY and CDR2 is SYGVKD. Trimming took off 4 bases at V and 1 base at J, with 9 bases between the two ends.

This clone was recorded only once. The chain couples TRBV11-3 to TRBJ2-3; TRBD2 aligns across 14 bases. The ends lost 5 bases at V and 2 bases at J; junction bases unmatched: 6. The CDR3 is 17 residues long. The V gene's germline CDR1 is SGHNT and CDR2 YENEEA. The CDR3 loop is CASSLRLAGGLTDTQYF. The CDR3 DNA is TGTGCCAGCAGCCTTCGACTAGCGGGAGGGCTCACAGATACGCAGTATTTT.

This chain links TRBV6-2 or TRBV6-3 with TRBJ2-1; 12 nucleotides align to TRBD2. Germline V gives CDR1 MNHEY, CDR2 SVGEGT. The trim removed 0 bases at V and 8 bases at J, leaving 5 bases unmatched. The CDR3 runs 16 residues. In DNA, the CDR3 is TGTGCCAGCAGTTACTCCCGGACTAGCGGGGAGTATGAGCAGTTCTTC. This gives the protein CASSYSRTSGEYEQFF.